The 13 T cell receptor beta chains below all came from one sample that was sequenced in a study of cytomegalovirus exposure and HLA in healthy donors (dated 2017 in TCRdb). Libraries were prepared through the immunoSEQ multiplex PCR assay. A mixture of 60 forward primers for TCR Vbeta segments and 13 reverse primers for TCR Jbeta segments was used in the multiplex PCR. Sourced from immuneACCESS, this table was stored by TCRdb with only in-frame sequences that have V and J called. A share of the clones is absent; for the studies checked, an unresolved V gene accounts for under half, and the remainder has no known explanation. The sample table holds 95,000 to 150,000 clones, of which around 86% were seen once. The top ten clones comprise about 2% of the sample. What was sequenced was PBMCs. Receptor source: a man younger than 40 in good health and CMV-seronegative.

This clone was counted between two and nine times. CDR3 sequence: CASEGQGTGELFF. The DNA for the CDR3 is TGTGCCAGCGAAGGACAAGGCACCGGGGAGCTGTTTTTT. The rearrangement uses TRBV2 and TRBJ2-2; a weak D match, TRBD1 (5 bases). Germline V lookup: CDR1 SNHLY, CDR2 FYNNEI. CDR3 size: 13 residues. V was shortened by 8 bases and J by 4 bases, with 11 bases between the two germline ends.

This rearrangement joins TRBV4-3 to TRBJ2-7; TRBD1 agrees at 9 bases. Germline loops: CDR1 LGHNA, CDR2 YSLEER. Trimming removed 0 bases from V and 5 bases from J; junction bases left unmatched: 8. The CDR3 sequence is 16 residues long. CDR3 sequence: CASSQDLWGQGDEQYF. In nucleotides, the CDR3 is TGCGCCAGCAGCCAAGATCTCTGGGGACAGGGAGACGAGCAGTACTTC.

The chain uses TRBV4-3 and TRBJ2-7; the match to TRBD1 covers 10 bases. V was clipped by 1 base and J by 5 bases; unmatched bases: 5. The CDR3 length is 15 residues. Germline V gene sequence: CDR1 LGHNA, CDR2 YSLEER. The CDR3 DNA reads TGCGCCAGCAGCCAAGGGCCCGGGACAGGGGACGAGCAGTACTTC. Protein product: CASSQGPGTGDEQYF.

CDR3: CASSPLGARGYSYEQYF. The DNA of the CDR3 is TGTGCCAGCAGCCCCCTCGGGGCGCGGGGTTACTCCTACGAGCAGTACTTC. The V gene is TRBV5-6, the J gene TRBJ2-7, with a tentative D call TRBD2 (6 bases). This CDR3 is built from 17 residues. Germline values: CDR1 SGHDT, CDR2 YYEEEE. Trimming pared 4 bases from V and 0 bases from J, leaving 20 bases between.

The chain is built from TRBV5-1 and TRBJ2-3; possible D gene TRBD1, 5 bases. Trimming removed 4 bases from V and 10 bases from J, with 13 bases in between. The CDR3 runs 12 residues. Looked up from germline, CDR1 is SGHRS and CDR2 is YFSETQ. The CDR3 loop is CASSVTGTSQYF. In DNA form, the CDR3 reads TGCGCCAGCAGCGTCACAGGAACCTCGCAGTATTTT.

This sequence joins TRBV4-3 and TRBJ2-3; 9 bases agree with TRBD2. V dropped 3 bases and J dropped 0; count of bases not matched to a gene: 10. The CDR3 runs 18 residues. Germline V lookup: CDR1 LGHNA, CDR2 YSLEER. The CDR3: CASSQAGGGGDSTDTQYF. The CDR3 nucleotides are TGCGCCAGCAGCCAGGCTGGGGGCGGGGGGGATAGCACAGATACGCAGTATTTT.

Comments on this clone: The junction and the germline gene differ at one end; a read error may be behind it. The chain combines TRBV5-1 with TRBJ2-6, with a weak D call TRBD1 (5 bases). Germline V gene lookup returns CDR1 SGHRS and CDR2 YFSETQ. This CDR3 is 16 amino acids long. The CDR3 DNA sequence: TGCGCCAGCAGCTTGGGTGGGGCCTCTGGGGCCAACGGCCTGACTTTC. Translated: CASSLGGASGANGLTF.

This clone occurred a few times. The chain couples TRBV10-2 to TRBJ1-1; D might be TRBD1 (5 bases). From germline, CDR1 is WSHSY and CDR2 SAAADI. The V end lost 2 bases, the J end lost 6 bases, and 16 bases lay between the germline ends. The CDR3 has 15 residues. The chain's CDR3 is CASSETWTSSAEAFF. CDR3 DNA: TGCGCCAGCAGTGAGACATGGACAAGCTCGGCTGAAGCTTTCTTT.

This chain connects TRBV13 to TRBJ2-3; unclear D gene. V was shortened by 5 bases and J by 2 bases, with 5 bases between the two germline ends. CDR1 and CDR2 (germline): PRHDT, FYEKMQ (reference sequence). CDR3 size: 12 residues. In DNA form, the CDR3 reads TGTGCCAGCAGCCCCTTCACAGATACGCAGTATTTT. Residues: CASSPFTDTQYF.

As DNA, the CDR3 is TGTGCCAGCAGCTTCGGGACTACCTACAATGAGCAGTTCTTC. Translated: CASSFGTTYNEQFF. The chain couples TRBV7-9 to TRBJ2-1; 7 bases match TRBD2. CDR1 and CDR2 (germline): SEHNR, FQNEAQ (reference sequence). The CDR3 is 14 amino acids. V was pared by 3 bases and J by 2 bases, with 1 base of the junction left unmatched.

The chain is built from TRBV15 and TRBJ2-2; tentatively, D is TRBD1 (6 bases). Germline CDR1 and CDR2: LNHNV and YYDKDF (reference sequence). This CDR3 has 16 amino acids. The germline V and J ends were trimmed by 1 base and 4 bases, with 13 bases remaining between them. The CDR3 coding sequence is TGTGCCACCAGCAGAGCGTCAGGGGTGGGCACCGGGGAGCTGTTTTTT. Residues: CATSRASGVGTGELFF. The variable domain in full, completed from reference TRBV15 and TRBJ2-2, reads DAMVIQNPRYQVTQFGKPVTLSCSQTLNHNVMYWYQQKSSQAPKLLFHYYDKDFNNEADTPDNFQSRRPNTSFCFLDIRSPGLGDTAMYLCATSRASGVGTGELFFGEGSRLTVL.

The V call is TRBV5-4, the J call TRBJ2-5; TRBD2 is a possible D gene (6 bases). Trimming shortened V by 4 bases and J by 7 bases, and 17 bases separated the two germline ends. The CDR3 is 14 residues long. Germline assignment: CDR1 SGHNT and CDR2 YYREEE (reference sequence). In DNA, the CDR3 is TGTGCCAGCAGCAAAAACCGGGACTCGTCGACCCAGTACTTC. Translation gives CASSKNRDSSTQYF.

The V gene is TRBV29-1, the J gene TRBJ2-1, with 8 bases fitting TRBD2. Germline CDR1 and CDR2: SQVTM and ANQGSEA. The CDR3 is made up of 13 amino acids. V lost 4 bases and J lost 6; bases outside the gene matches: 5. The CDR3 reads CSVGGLVFNEQFF. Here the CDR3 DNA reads TGCAGCGTTGGGGGACTAGTGTTCAATGAGCAGTTCTTC.